This T cell receptor beta chain appears in the sequencing data of a study of CD8+CD57+ T cells in acquired aplastic anemia. CDR3 and TCR beta VDJ profiling relied on a genomic DNA template. TCRdb passed the reads through MiXCR, listing each CDR3 protein once. This sample has around 200,000 distinct CDR3 sequences; around 50% occur once, and the top ten carry 13%. This clonotype was seen a few times. Individuals selected for sequencing had exhibited CD8+CD57+ cell expansion on flow cytometry. The CDR3 has 15 residues. Germline CDR1 LNHNV, CDR2 YYDKDF (reference sequence). The V end lost 3 bases, the J end lost 2 bases, and 11 bases lay between the germline ends.

The sequence was obtained from a human donor with aplastic anemia. V usage is TRBV15 and J usage is TRBJ1-5; a weak D match, TRBD1 (5 bases). Sample: sorted CD4+, CD8+, or CD8+CD57+ T cells (not recorded which) from PBMCs. CDR3 in DNA: TGTGCCACCAGCAGGGCAGGGATGGGCAATCAGCCCCAGCATTTT. Amino acid sequence: CATSRAGMGNQPQHF. Full variable domain (outside the CDR3, taken from reference TRBV15 and TRBJ1-5): DAMVIQNPRYQVTQFGKPVTLSCSQTLNHNVMYWYQQKSSQAPKLLFHYYDKDFNNEADTPDNFQSRRPNTSFCFLDIRSPGLGDTAMYLCATSRAGMGNQPQHFGDGTRLSIL.